This T cell receptor beta chain emerged from a study of cytomegalovirus exposure and HLA in healthy donors. Study-wide results and caveats: Cytomegalovirus-associated TCR beta chains were listed, numbering 150 to 200.

This PCR relied on a set of 60 Vbeta primers and 13 Jbeta primers. Measured with immunoSEQ multiplex PCR; TCRdb has only the in-frame clones, and not every one. The sample shows fewer than 250,000 clones, roughly 77% of them seen only once. With regard to this clone: What it binds is not known.

Per germline, CDR1 SGHAT and CDR2 FQNNGV. V gave up 4 bases and J gave up 7 bases; unmatched junction bases: 3. This CDR3 comprises 13 residues. V is TRBV11-2 and J is TRBJ2-1; the match to TRBD1 covers 8 bases. This receptor was taken from a woman in her twenties or thirties in good health and CMV-seropositive. Source material: PBMCs. CDR3 in amino acids: CASSSDRANEQFF. CDR3 nucleotides: TGTGCCAGCAGCTCGGACAGGGCAAATGAGCAGTTCTTC.